This T cell receptor beta chain appears in the sequencing data of a study of T cell responses to AZD1222 COVID-19 vaccine (dated by TCRdb to the early 2020s). Some background on the complete study: A total of just over 230 trial participants underwent TCR sequencing, of whom roughly 210 had received two doses of AZD1222 and approximately 26 had received two doses of the MenACWY control vaccine. Enrollment into the trials was organized by age into subgroups of 18-55, 56-69 and 70-plus years, and those subgroups contained approximately 150, 30 and 60 TCR-sequenced participants, respectively.

With respect to this clone: Its antigen remains unidentified. Per-base quality was not reported, and no clone a single base away is much larger than it.

The time point label, as the study defines it: about 28 days (+/-7) after the second vaccine dose. AZD1222 recipients whose second dose came at about 4 weeks and those whose second dose came at about 12 weeks were combined into one group, since spike-specific TCR depth and breadth did not differ between the two schedules. Vaccinee samples came from UK trials COV001 and COV002, including a single-blind randomized controlled phase 2/3 trial of AZD1222 (ChAdOx1 nCoV-19) in healthy adults. Trial participant PBMC samples were collected at day 0 and day 28 after the second dose for TCRbeta chain sequencing. The CDR3 regions of human TCRbeta chains were analyzed by immunosequencing. On the study's bioinformatics: TCRs in the repertoires were compared against a reference library of SARS-CoV-2-specific TCRs that had been generated with the MIRA antigen-specificity platform. Breadth was defined as the fraction of unique TCRs that were SARS-CoV-2-associated. Depth was defined as the fraction of total T cells that were SARS-CoV-2-associated. Using the MIRA data, every spike-specific TCR was mapped to the spike region that the TCR reacted to and assigned to either a CD4 or a CD8 class. Log10-transformed breadth and depth values were compared by one-way ANOVA with Sidak's multiple comparisons tests. This immuneACCESS table, as held by TCRdb, lists in-frame sequences with V and J called but not all clones. Of the missing ones, under half trace to an unresolved V gene in checked studies; the others have no known cause. V, J and clone size are those of that table, while D and trimming were read from the DNA. Across this sample there are 75,000 or so clones, with 75% to 95% seen only once. The top ten clonotypes cover about 29% of the sample.

On the study overall, not on this receptor specifically: Participants were mostly white British, with more females than males. The authors suggested clonal diversity may have been underestimated. Epitopes outside the regions mutated in the B.1.351 and B.1.1.7 variants were reportedly recognized by nearly half of the unique spike-specific TCRs. Only six AZD1222 recipients were SARS-CoV-2 seropositive at baseline, limiting conclusions about previously exposed vaccinees. In the small 56-69-year group, the increase in depth fell short of significance, most likely because of low power. After two AZD1222 doses, both the breadth and the depth of spike-specific TCRs were significantly higher than at day 0 and than in MenACWY recipients. Vaccine-associated CD4 TCRs spanned the whole spike protein, with dominant responses in regions 160-218 and 743-854. No day 14 peak-response samples were available, so repertoires were characterized only after the peak T cell response.

CDR1 and CDR2, looked up from the germline V gene (reference sequence), are LGHDT and YNNKEL. CDR3 length: 13 amino acids, cysteine to phenylalanine. The kept DNA is CDR3 alone, 39 bases in frame from the first base. V and J lose 1 base and 7 bases, and a span of 10 bases separates them. This material consisted of peripheral blood, taken 28 days after the second AZD1222 dose. The sequence is built from TRBV3-1 (or the pseudogene TRBV3-2) and TRBJ1-2; TRBD1 is possibly the D segment (5 matching bases). This sequence was found in an adult who received the AZD1222 COVID-19 vaccine. This receptor carries the CDR3 CASSQGRGTGYTF. The nucleotide sequence is TGTGCCAGCAGCCAAGGTAGGGGAACTGGCTACACCTTC.